This T cell receptor beta chain is drawn from a study of cytomegalovirus exposure and HLA in healthy donors. 60 Vbeta and 13 Jbeta primers were used in PCR. Only in-frame clones appear in the TCRdb table, and some are missing; sequencing was by immunoSEQ multiplex PCR. The sample lists more than 75,000 clones, about 68% seen once, with over 8% in the top ten. V was clipped by 6 bases and J by 4 bases; unmatched bases: 14. CDR1 and CDR2 from the germline V gene are SNHLY and FYNNEI. The CDR3 totals 17 residues. The study, taken as a whole, reports: Sequencing likely produced, as an artifact, a cluster of highly shared sequence variants. CMV serostatus alone was available as immune exposure information. It was in a later analysis that TCR association rates were seen to vary by HLA locus, highest for DRB1 and lowest for HLA-C.

Participants comprised healthy donors of bone marrow. Notes on this clone: Its target is not known.

The sequencing sample was made of PBMCs. This TCR came from a man aged 35 to 55 in good health and CMV-seropositive. This chain links TRBV2 with TRBJ2-5; 10 bases are shared with TRBD2. The CDR3 region has the DNA TGTGCCAGCAGCAAATCTAGCGGGGGAGGATTGGGAGAGACCCAGTACTTC. Translating gives CASSKSSGGGLGETQYF.